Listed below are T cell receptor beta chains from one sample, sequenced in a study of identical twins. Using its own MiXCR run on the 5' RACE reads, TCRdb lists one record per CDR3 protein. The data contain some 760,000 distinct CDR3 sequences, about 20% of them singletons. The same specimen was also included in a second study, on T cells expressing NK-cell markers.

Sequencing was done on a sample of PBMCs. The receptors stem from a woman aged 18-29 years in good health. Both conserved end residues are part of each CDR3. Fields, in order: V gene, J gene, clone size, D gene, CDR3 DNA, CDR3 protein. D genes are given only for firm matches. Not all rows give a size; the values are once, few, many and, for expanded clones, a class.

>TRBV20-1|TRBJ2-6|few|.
TGCAGTGCTAGAATGGCGGGTACCGGGGCCAACGTCCTGACTTTC
CSARMAGTGANVLTF
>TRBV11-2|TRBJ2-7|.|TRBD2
TGTGCCAGCAGCTTCGGACTAGCGCTTGGCTACGAGCAGTACTTC
CASSFGLALGYEQYF
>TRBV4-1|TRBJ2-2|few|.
TGCGCCAGCAGCCGGGTGGGAGGGACAGCGGGAGCCGGGGAGCTGTTTTTT
CASSRVGGTAGAGELFF
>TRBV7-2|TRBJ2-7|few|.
TGTGCCAGCAGCCAGAGGTCCTGGGCATCCTACGAGCAGTACTTC
CASSQRSWASYEQYF
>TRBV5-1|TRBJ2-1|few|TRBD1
TGCGCCAGCAGCTTTGACAGGGCCCCCTACAATGAGCAGTTCTTC
CASSFDRAPYNEQFF
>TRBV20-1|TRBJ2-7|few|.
TGCAGTGCTAGAGATCCACGACCAGGGAACTACGAGCAGTACTTC
CSARDPRPGNYEQYF
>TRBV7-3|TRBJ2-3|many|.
TGTGCCAGCTCACCTGGAGCCACAGATACGCAGTATTTT
CASSPGATDTQYF
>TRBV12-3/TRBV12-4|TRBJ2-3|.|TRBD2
TGTGCCAGCAGTCCACTAGCGGGCCGCCGCACAGATACGCAGTATTTT
CASSPLAGRRTDTQYF
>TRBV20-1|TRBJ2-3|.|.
TGCAGTGCCGAGCACCTGGGGGAGGGCACAGATACGCAGTATTTT
CSAEHLGEGTDTQYF
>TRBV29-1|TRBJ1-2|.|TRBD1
TGCAGCGTTTTTGCAGGGGGGCACTATGGCTACACCTTC
CSVFAGGHYGYTF
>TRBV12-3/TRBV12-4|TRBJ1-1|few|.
TGTGCCAGCAGCCCTTGGGAGAGCACTGAAGCTTTCTTT
CASSPWESTEAFF
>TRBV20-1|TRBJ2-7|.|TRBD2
TGCAGTGCCCCTGTGGCAGCGGGGGTCTCCTACGAGCAGTACTTC
CSAPVAAGVSYEQYF
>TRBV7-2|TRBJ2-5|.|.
TGTGCCAGCAGCTTAGGTGGGCTTAGCGAGACCCAGTACTTC
CASSLGGLSETQYF
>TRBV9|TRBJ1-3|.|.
TGTGCCAGCAGCCCATCTATGAGGCCTGGAAACACCATATATTTT
CASSPSMRPGNTIYF
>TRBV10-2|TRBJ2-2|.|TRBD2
TGCGCCAGCAGGAGAGGGGAGGGAAAGAACACCGGGGAGCTGTTTTTT
CASRRGEGKNTGELFF
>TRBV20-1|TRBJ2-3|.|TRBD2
TGCAGTGCTAGCTGGGCCGGGACTAGCGTCGCCAATACGCAGTATTTT
CSASWAGTSVANTQYF
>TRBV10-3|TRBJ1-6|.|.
TGTGCCATCAGTGAGGGCCCCGAGGGTTCACCCCTCCACTTT
CAISEGPEGSPLHF
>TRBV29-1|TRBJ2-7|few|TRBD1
TGCAGCGTATGGGGACAGGGGCACGAGCAGTACTTC
CSVWGQGHEQYF
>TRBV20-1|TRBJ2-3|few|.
TGCAGTGCTAGTGAGAGGGGAAGAGGAGATACGCAGTATTTT
CSASERGRGDTQYF
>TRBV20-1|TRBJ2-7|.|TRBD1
TGCAGTGCTGGGACAGGGAGACCCTACGAGCAGTACTTC
CSAGTGRPYEQYF
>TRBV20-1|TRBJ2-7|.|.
TGCAGTGCTAGAGATCCAGGCTACGAGCAGTACTTC
CSARDPGYEQYF
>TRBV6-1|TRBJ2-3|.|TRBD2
TGTGCCAGCACCCGACTAGCGGGGGGGCCGTCGTCTATGTATACGCAGTATTTT
CASTRLAGGPSSMYTQYF
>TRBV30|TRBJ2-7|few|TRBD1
TGTGCCTGGAGTAGGAATAACAGGGGCGAGCAGTACTTC
CAWSRNNRGEQYF
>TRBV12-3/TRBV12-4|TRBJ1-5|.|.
TGTGCCAGCAGCTCCGATAGCAATCAGCCCCAGCATTTT
CASSSDSNQPQHF
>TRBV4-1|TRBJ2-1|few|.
TGCGCCAGCAGCCTGCGTGGGGCTACAGGGAACAATGAGCAGTTCTTC
CASSLRGATGNNEQFF
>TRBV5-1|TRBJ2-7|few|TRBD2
TGCGCCAGCAGCCCTCTAGCGGGAGGGATATACGAGCAGTACTTC
CASSPLAGGIYEQYF
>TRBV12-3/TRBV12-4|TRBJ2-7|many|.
TGTGCCAGCAGATTAACACAGGCATTCGACGAGCAGTACTTC
CASRLTQAFDEQYF
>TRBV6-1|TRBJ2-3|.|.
TGTGCCAGCAGTGAAGATCTAGAGGGGGCAGATACGCAGTATTTT
CASSEDLEGADTQYF
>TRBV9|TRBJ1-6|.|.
TGTGCCAGCAGCGCCTACGGGACCCATGGTTCACCCCTCCACTTT
CASSAYGTHGSPLHF
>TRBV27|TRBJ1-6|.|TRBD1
TGTGCCAGCAGTGAAAGAAACAGGGGACCCCAACCCGATTCACCCCTCCACTTT
CASSERNRGPQPDSPLHF
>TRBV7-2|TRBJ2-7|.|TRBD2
TGTGCCAGCAGCCCCGGACTAGTTGGGCGGGAGCAGTACTTC
CASSPGLVGREQYF
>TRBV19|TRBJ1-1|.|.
TGTGCCAGTAGTATAGCGGCGCGGGGGAACACTGAAGCTTTCTTT
CASSIAARGNTEAFF
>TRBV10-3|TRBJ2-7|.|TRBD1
TGTGCCATCCAAGGACAGGGTGGTCGCTACGAGCAGCACTTC
CAIQGQGGRYEQHF
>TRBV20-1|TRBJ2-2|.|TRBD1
TGCAGTGCTAGAGGGCGGGGGACAGGGGACACCGGGGAGCTGTTTTTT
CSARGRGTGDTGELFF
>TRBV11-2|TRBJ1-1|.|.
TGTGCCAGCAGCTTAGGGCGGAATGAAGCTTTCTTT
CASSLGRNEAFF
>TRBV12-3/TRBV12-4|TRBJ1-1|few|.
TGTGCCAGCAGTTTGGACAGTCCTAAAGCTTTCTTT
CASSLDSPKAFF
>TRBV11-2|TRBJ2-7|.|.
TGTGCCAGCAGCTTAGAAACAGGGATTACCTACGAGCAGTACTTC
CASSLETGITYEQYF
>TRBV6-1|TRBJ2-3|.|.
TGTGCCAGCGCACTACCGGGGAGCACAGATACGCAGTATTTT
CASALPGSTDTQYF
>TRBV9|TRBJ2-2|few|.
TGTGCCAGCAGCGTAGTTCAGCGCTTGAACACCGGGGAGCTGTTTTTT
CASSVVQRLNTGELFF
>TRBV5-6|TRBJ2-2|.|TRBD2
TGTGCCAGCAGCTTGGGAGCGGGGGCTAACACCGGGGAGCTGTTTTTT
CASSLGAGANTGELFF
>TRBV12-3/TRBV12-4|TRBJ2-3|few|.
TGTGCCACCCATCAATATACGCAGTATTTT
CATHQYTQYF
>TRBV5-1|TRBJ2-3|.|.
TGCGCCAGCAGCTTACCCTTAGATACGCAGTATTTT
CASSLPLDTQYF
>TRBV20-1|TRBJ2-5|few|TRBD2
TGCAGTGCTAATCCTCCTAGCGGAGGGGAGACCCAGTACTTC
CSANPPSGGETQYF
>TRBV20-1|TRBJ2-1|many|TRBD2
TGCAGTGCGCGTCGGGGACTAGCGGGAGACGATGAGCAGTTCTTC
CSARRGLAGDDEQFF
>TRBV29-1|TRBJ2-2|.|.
TGCAGCGGCATGGGACAAGGGCGGACCGGGGAGCTGTTTTTT
CSGMGQGRTGELFF
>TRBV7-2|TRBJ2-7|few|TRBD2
TGTGCCAGCAGCCTGGCCGGGACTAGCATAGAGGCCGAGCAGTACTTC
CASSLAGTSIEAEQYF
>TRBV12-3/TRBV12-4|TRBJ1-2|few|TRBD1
TGTGCCAGCAGCAAAATTCCGGGACAGGGAAGTAATGGCTACACCTTC
CASSKIPGQGSNGYTF
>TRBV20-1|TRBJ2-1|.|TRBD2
TGCAGTGCTAAGCGGGAGGGGTACAATGAGCAGTTCTTC
CSAKREGYNEQFF
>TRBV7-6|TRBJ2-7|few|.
TGTGCCAGCAGCTTCCAAACGTGGGGGGAGCAGTACTTC
CASSFQTWGEQYF
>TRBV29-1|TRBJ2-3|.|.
TGCAGCGTTGCCTCCCTAAACAACACAGATACGCAGTATTTT
CSVASLNNTDTQYF
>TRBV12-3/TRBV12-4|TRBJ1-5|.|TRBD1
TGTGCCAGCAGTTTAGGGCAGGGGGATGGCAATCAGCCCCAGCATTTT
CASSLGQGDGNQPQHF
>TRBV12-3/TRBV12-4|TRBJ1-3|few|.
TGTGCCAGCAGCCGCCCCCCGGGTGGAAACACCATATATTTT
CASSRPPGGNTIYF
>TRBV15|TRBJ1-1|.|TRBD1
TGTGCCACCAGCAGACGGACAGGGAACACTGAAGCTTTCTTT
CATSRRTGNTEAFF
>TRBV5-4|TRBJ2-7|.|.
TGTGCCAGCAGCTTGGGAAAGGGGAGCCATCACGAGCAGTACTTC
CASSLGKGSHHEQYF
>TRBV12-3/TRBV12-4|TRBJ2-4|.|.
TGTGCCAGCAGCGTGGGTCGGGTGAAAAACATTCAGTACTTC
CASSVGRVKNIQYF